This T cell receptor beta chain was retrieved from a study of T cells in Graves' hyperthyroidism and ophthalmopathy (dated by TCRdb to the late 2010s). In the study overall: Peripheral blood was sampled at the time of initial diagnosis, prior to any treatment. A discovery cohort of 95 to 100 patients, about 44 with Graves' ophthalmopathy and over 55 with stable Graves' hyperthyroidism, was used to find distinguishing TCR V-J signatures. An independent validation cohort of under 20 hyperthyroidism patients and 15 or so patients who later progressed to ophthalmopathy tested prospective prediction of ophthalmopathy. The roughly 94 discovery patients were randomly divided into training and test sets at a 7:3 ratio. The study also compared thyroid tissue and blood T-cell repertoires from five or six Graves' hyperthyroidism patients. After sampling, hyperthyroidism patients received methimazole starting at 30 mg daily, and ophthalmopathy patients received high-dose intravenous methylprednisolone. According to the paper, TCR Vbeta CDR3 sequencing was carried out on about 140 peripheral blood samples, which came from more than 40 ophthalmopathy, under 85 hyperthyroidism and approximately 17 progressor patients.

This clonotype occurred a few times. The specificity of this receptor is unknown. It has no much larger one-base neighbor in the sample; base qualities were not kept. The junction shows trimming of 5 bases on V and 7 bases on J, and the gene matches do not reach 9 bases of it. From its cysteine to its phenylalanine, the CDR3 spans 15 amino acids. The entry retains the CDR3 DNA only, 45 bases that are in frame from base 1. As encoded in the germline V gene, CDR1 is MNHNS while CDR2 is SASEGT. The TCR beta CDR3 regions were amplified from the RNA transcripts. The first round of RT-PCR for the TCR CDR3 was performed with the HTBI primer set and the Qiagen OneStep RT-PCR kit. Libraries were constructed in a second round of multiplex PCR, after which size selection and purification were performed. Sequencing of the libraries was done on an Illumina HiSeq2000 using paired-end 100 bp reads. Per the authors' processing: SOAPnuke was used to process the raw data, with reads discarded if the reads contained adapters or uncalled bases, had a mean Phred below 15, or lacked an exact constant-primer or identifier match. COPE v1.2.5 was used to merge the high-quality paired reads, and each unique nucleotide sequence was defined as a clonotype. MiTCR v1.1 was used to align the clonotypes against IMGT TRBV, TRBD and TRBJ reference segments. The analysis was restricted to V-J combinations with a frequency above 0.0001, which together covered 99.2% of the repertoires. The TCS score was defined as F50 (clonal expansion) divided by E x V (chaos), with BLOSUM62-based TCRdist calculated between CDR3 peptides within each V-J. Welch's t-statistics and random forest reduced 514 V-J features to roughly 13, which were used in a naive Bayes classifier (R e1071). The public sequencing data were trimmed at Q25 with fastp and processed into clonotypes with MiXCR by TCRdb, which kept only in-frame beta chains. All rows with the same CDR3 protein become a single entry with the most common DNA and genes. TCRdb's processing, not the study's, gives the V and J calls here. The sample table shows 500,000 or so distinct CDR3 sequences, and over 15% are seen once. 17% of the sample is held by the ten biggest clonotypes.

In the ophthalmopathy patients, disease was moderately to severely active, with a Clinical Activity Score of 3 or more, a NOSPECS grade of 4 or more, and a duration of less than 3 months. Any patient with an uncontrolled infection, another autoimmune disease, pregnancy or lactation was excluded. Diagnoses relied on clinical symptoms, serum thyroxine and TRAb, thyroid ultrasound and orbital computed tomography. PBMCs were separated from approximately 10 ml of fresh peripheral blood using Ficoll-Paque density gradient centrifugation. Total RNA was extracted with Trizol reagent, and quality was checked on an Agilent 2100 Bioanalyzer. General findings and caveats noted by the study authors: Sample size was not statistically predetermined, and investigators were not blinded to group allocation. Most expanded thyroid clonotypes (frequency above 0.001) were also found in blood, which suggests that blood repertoires may mirror thyroid immune responses. In validation, the model predicted progression to ophthalmopathy a median of approximately 6.6 months before onset, with approximately 71% sensitivity and roughly 77% specificity. A model built on a 13 V-J signature distinguished ophthalmopathy from stable hyperthyroidism, reaching about 88% sensitivity and about 81% specificity in cross-validation and 80%/75% in testing.

The source is a woman under 30 with Graves' ophthalmopathy. Sequencing input: blood. The chain joins TRBV6-1 to TRBJ1-5; 9 central nucleotides agree with TRBD1. For the CDR3, the sequence is CASSLGTGTGQPQHF. The DNA reads as follows: TGTGCCAGCAGTCTTGGGACAGGGACAGGACAGCCCCAGCATTTT.